The sequence of this TCR beta chain was determined in a study of cytomegalovirus exposure and HLA in healthy donors. Points from the study as a whole: Rare TCR sequences predominated, though certain public TCRs were found in many donors.

Germline assignment: CDR1 WNHNN and CDR2 SYGVQD (reference sequence). CDR3 length equals 17 residues. V was clipped by 6 bases and J by 3 bases; unmatched bases: 10. PCR primers comprised 60 Vbeta and 13 Jbeta primers. Using immunoSEQ multiplex PCR, the repertoire was profiled, and TCRdb retains in-frame clones only, with some absent. The sample contains approximately 110,000 clones, 75% to 85% of which appear only once. About this clone itself: The target antigen is unknown.

What was sequenced was PBMCs. The V call is TRBV10-1, the J call TRBJ2-3, with 12 bases lining up with TRBD2. This TCR was recovered from a man aged 25-45 years in good health and CMV-seronegative. CDR3 residues: CASRKWTSGIVTDTQYF. The CDR3 DNA reads TGCGCCAGCAGGAAATGGACTAGCGGGATCGTGACAGATACGCAGTATTTT.